One sample yielded the 31 T cell receptor beta chains listed below, sequenced in a study of shared clonotypes between healthy human individuals. Measured with immunoSEQ multiplex PCR; TCRdb has only the in-frame clones, and not every one. The data contain nearly 750,000 clones, around 77% of them singletons. Sample: memory CD4+ T cells sorted from blood. The subset is: CD45RA-negative fraction. All receptors derive from a woman aged 25-40 years in good health.

This chain uses TRBV27 with TRBJ1-5; the match to TRBD1 covers 8 bases. V was clipped by 5 bases and J by 6 bases; unmatched bases: 6. The CDR3 is 14 amino acids. The V gene's germline CDR1 is MNHEY and CDR2 SMNVEV (reference sequence). The CDR3 here is CASSPSQGAQPQHF. The CDR3 DNA is TGTGCCAGCAGTCCATCGCAGGGGGCTCAGCCCCAGCATTTT.

This CDR3 is CASSYQPNTEAFF. The DNA of the CDR3 is TGTGCCAGCAGCTACCAACCGAACACTGAAGCTTTCTTT. This rearrangement joins TRBV5-6 to TRBJ1-1; D is unclear. This CDR3 is built from 13 residues. Germline CDR1 and CDR2: SGHDT and YYEEEE. The V end lost 3 bases, the J end lost 1 base, and 7 bases lay between the germline ends.

The J gene is TRBJ2-7, the V gene TRBV18; D is uncertain. V lost 3 bases and J 3 bases, leaving 9 bases between the germline ends. CDR3 length equals 13 residues. Germline V gene sequence: CDR1 KGHSH, CDR2 LQKENI. CDR3 sequence reads: CASSPLKGYEQYF. DNA for the CDR3: TGTGCCAGCTCACCTCTTAAGGGCTACGAGCAGTACTTC.

The rearrangement uses TRBV6-1 and TRBJ2-7; D is unresolved. CDR3 length equals 14 residues. Germline lookup yields CDR1 MNHNS and CDR2 SASEGT. Trimming cost V 8 bases and J 7 bases, with 21 bases left between them. CDR3 residues: CASCQDALGREQYF. In nucleotides, the CDR3 is TGTGCCAGCTGTCAGGACGCGCTCGGAAGGGAGCAGTACTTC.

The chain recombines TRBV11-2 with TRBJ1-1; unclear D gene. Trimming stripped 5 bases from V and 3 bases from J, with 16 bases between. The CDR3 runs 15 residues. Germline CDR1 SGHAT, CDR2 FQNNGV. CDR3 bases: TGTGCCAGCAGCGACTTAACGGACCGGCACACTGAAGCTTTCTTT. Its protein product is CASSDLTDRHTEAFF.

This clone has at least ten counts. One end of the junction does not line up with germline, which may come from a read error. This chain joins TRBV28 and TRBJ2-7; 16 nucleotides align to TRBD2. CDR3 length: 14 amino acids. Germline loops: CDR1 MDHEN, CDR2 SYDVKM. CDR3 DNA: TGTGCCAGCAGTTTATCGGGACTAGCGGGAGGGTTGCACTTC. Translated, it gives CASSLSGLAGGLHF.

This rearrangement joins TRBV5-1 to TRBJ1-1; TRBD1 aligns across 7 bases. The ends lost 4 bases at V and 8 bases at J; junction bases unmatched: 2. Germline V gene lookup returns CDR1 SGHRS and CDR2 YFSETQ. CDR3 length equals 11 residues. CDR3 bases: TGCGCCAGCAGCCTCAGGGGGGAAGCTTTCTTT. Translated: CASSLRGEAFF.

This sequence joins TRBV29-1 and TRBJ2-2; no clear D gene. V shed 5 bases and J shed 4 bases, with 14 bases lying between them. CDR1 and CDR2 from the germline V gene are SQVTM and ANQGSEA. CDR3 length: 14 amino acids. The CDR3 sequence: CSVSASSSTGELFF. The CDR3 DNA reads TGCAGCGTTTCGGCCAGCTCCTCCACCGGGGAGCTGTTTTTT.

The V gene is TRBV2, the J gene TRBJ2-2, with 7 bases fitting TRBD1. The CDR3 has 15 amino acids. Germline CDR1 and CDR2: SNHLY and FYNNEI. Trimming at V came to 6 bases and at J to 2 bases, leaving 6 bases not matched to a gene. In DNA form, the CDR3 reads TGTGCCAGCAGCTACAGGGGAGCCAACACCGGGGAGCTGTTTTTT. Translated, it gives CASSYRGANTGELFF.

The chain couples TRBV7-9 to TRBJ2-3, with D possibly matching TRBD2 (5 bases). The CDR3 totals 18 residues. Trimming took 1 base from V and 1 from J, leaving 18 bases between them. CDR1 SEHNR and CDR2 FQNEAQ come from the germline V gene (reference sequence). CDR3 sequence reads: CASSLDLIFGGRTDTQYF. In DNA, the CDR3 is TGTGCCAGCAGCTTAGATTTGATTTTTGGCGGGCGCACAGATACGCAGTATTTT.

The V gene is TRBV9, the J gene TRBJ2-3, with 10 nucleotides matching TRBD2. V lost 5 bases and J lost 3; bases outside the gene matches: 6. The CDR3 consists of 15 residues. Germline-derived CDR1 and CDR2 are SGDLS and YYNGEE. The CDR3 nucleotides are TGTGCCAGCAGGGCGACTAGCGGGTATACAGATACGCAGTATTTT. Translating it yields CASRATSGYTDTQYF. The full variable domain, in which reference TRBV9 and TRBJ2-3 provide the parts outside the CDR3, is DSGVTQTPKHLITATGQRVTLRCSPRSGDLSVYWYQQSLDQGLQFLIQYYNGEERAKGNILERFSAQQFPDLHSELNLSSLELGDSALYFCASRATSGYTDTQYFGPGTRLTVL.

In nucleotides, the CDR3 is TGTGCCAGCTTGAAAGGCCAGGGAGGCTATGGCTACACCTTC. Translated: CASLKGQGGYGYTF. V usage is TRBV28 and J usage is TRBJ1-2; perhaps TRBD1 as D (5 bases). Trimming cost V 8 bases and J 4 bases, with 17 bases left between them. CDR1 and CDR2 (germline): MDHEN, SYDVKM. The CDR3 loop spans 14 amino acids.

This clone has only one observation. The chain has TRBV6-6 and TRBJ1-1; 12 bases align to TRBD1. The CDR3 runs to 15 residues. Germline V CDR1 and CDR2: MNHNY, SVGAGI (reference sequence). V lost 2 bases and J lost 6; bases outside the gene matches: 4. The CDR3 loop is CASSYGGQGAPEAFF. The CDR3, as DNA: TGTGCCAGCAGTTACGGGGGACAGGGGGCCCCTGAAGCTTTCTTT.

The V and J genes are TRBV11-2 and TRBJ2-3; 7 bases map to TRBD1. Germline V gene data show CDR1 as SGHAT and CDR2 as FQNNGV. After removal of 5 bases from V and 4 bases from J, the junction contained 6 bases not matched to a gene. The CDR3 totals 14 residues. The CDR3 nucleotides are TGTGCCAGCAGCCAAAAGGGGGCATCAGATACGCAGTATTTT. This encodes CASSQKGASDTQYF.

The rearrangement uses TRBV5-1 and TRBJ2-5; possibly TRBD1 for D (6 bases). The germline gives CDR1 SGHRS, CDR2 YFSETQ. The germline V and J ends were trimmed by 0 bases and 1 base, with 10 bases remaining between them. The CDR3 contains 15 residues. CDR3 DNA: TGCGCCAGCAGCTTGGCTTGGACAGCCCAAGAGACCCAGTACTTC. It codes for CASSLAWTAQETQYF.

The chain employs TRBV27 and TRBJ2-1, with D unresolved. CDR1 MNHEY and CDR2 SMNVEV come from the germline V gene (reference sequence). There are 15 residues in the CDR3. V was pared by 3 bases and J by 8 bases, with 17 bases between. CDR3 DNA: TGTGCCAGCAGTTTCGCGCTGACCTCCTCGTATGAGCAGTTCTTC. It specifies CASSFALTSSYEQFF.

The rearrangement uses TRBV5-1 and TRBJ2-1; TRBD2 is a possible D gene (5 bases). Between the trimmed V and J ends, which lost 1 base and 6 bases, there was a span of 14 bases. CDR1 is SGHRS and CDR2 is YFSETQ in the germline V gene. This CDR3 contains 15 residues. This chain's CDR3 is CASSLTSGELNEQFF. CDR3 nucleotides: TGCGCCAGCAGCTTGACCTCCGGGGAGCTCAATGAGCAGTTCTTC.

This chain joins TRBV5-1 and TRBJ2-3, with 7 bases aligning to TRBD1. CDR1 is SGHRS and CDR2 is YFSETQ in the germline V gene. CDR3 length equals 15 residues. V gave up 1 base and J gave up 2 bases; unmatched junction bases: 4. In DNA, the CDR3 is TGCGCCAGCAGCTTGCGCCAGGGGGACACAGATACGCAGTATTTT. This codes for CASSLRQGDTDTQYF.

The V gene is TRBV5-5, the J gene TRBJ2-2; D may correspond to TRBD1 or TRBD2 (6 bases each). This CDR3 comprises 11 residues. Germline V gene data show CDR1 as SGHKS and CDR2 as YYEKEE (reference sequence). Trimming pared 0 bases from V and 14 bases from J, leaving 8 bases between. Here the CDR3 DNA reads TGTGCCAGCAGCTTGGAGGGGGGACTGTTTTTT. Its translation is CASSLEGGLFF.

The chain uses TRBV7-9 and TRBJ2-7; D perhaps matches TRBD2 (5 bases). Trimming took off 5 bases at V and 5 bases at J, with 22 bases between the two ends. The CDR3 runs 16 residues. CDR1 is SEHNR, CDR2 FQNEAQ, per germline (reference sequence). CDR3 in amino acids: CASSPMGLGSVNEQYF. Here the CDR3 DNA reads TGTGCCAGCAGCCCAATGGGGTTGGGTAGCGTCAACGAGCAGTACTTC. Full variable domain (rest looked up from reference TRBV7-9 and TRBJ2-7): DTGVSQNPRHKITKRGQNVTFRCDPISEHNRLYWYRQTLGQGPEFLTYFQNEAQLEKSRLLSDRFSAERPKGSFSTLEIQRTEQGDSAMYLCASSPMGLGSVNEQYFGPGTRLTVT.

This rearrangement joins TRBV5-6 to TRBJ1-2, with unresolved D. The CDR3 has 15 amino acids. V was shortened by 0 bases and J by 3 bases, with 12 bases between the two germline ends. Looked up from germline, CDR1 is SGHDT and CDR2 is YYEEEE. The CDR3 DNA follows: TGTGCCAGCAGCTTGGCGGCCTCCCTATACTATGGCTACACCTTC. Translated, it gives CASSLAASLYYGYTF.

The chain joins TRBV5-1 to TRBJ2-3; D unresolved. Germline CDR1 is SGHRS and CDR2 is YFSETQ. V lost 2 bases and J lost 6, with 13 bases in between. The CDR3 is made up of 14 amino acids. CDR3 residues: CASSFGTYSDTQYF. The CDR3 region has the DNA TGCGCCAGCAGCTTCGGCACCTACTCCGATACGCAGTATTTT.

This rearrangement joins TRBV18 to TRBJ2-1, with 7 nucleotides matching TRBD1. The CDR3 consists of 13 residues. Germline-derived CDR1 and CDR2 are KGHSH and LQKENI. Germline trimming cut 3 bases from V and 5 bases from J; bases unmatched to any gene: 1. In DNA form, the CDR3 reads TGTGCCAGCTCACCCGGGACAGACAATGAGCAGTTCTTC. It specifies CASSPGTDNEQFF.

A remark on this clone: A much larger clone sits a single nucleotide away, making a read error possible. Other DNA variants within this sample encode the same CDR3. The rearrangement joins TRBV5-4 to TRBJ2-7; no reliable D call. CDR1 and CDR2 from the germline V gene are SGHNT and YYREEE (reference sequence). V was shortened by 3 bases and J by 1 base, with 2 bases between the two germline ends. This CDR3 is built from 11 residues. The CDR3 DNA follows: TGTGCCAGCAGCTCTTCCTACGAGCAGTACTTC. Translating gives CASSSSYEQYF.

The chain employs TRBV9 and TRBJ2-7; 9 bases are shared with TRBD1. Germline trimming cut 0 bases from V and 6 bases from J; bases unmatched to any gene: 10. The germline CDR1 and CDR2 sequences are SGDLS and YYNGEE. This CDR3 is 16 amino acids long. The CDR3 DNA follows: TGTGCCAGCAGCGTAGGGGGGGACAGGGCCCTCGCCGAGCAGTACTTC. Amino acids: CASSVGGDRALAEQYF.

The chain couples TRBV6-4 to TRBJ2-1; D is unresolved. Germline V gene sequence: CDR1 MRHNA, CDR2 SNTAGT. The CDR3 contains 12 residues. V was cut by 7 bases and J by 5 bases, with 9 bases left in between. CDR3 nucleotide sequence: TGTGCCAGCACTCTAGTTCACAATGAGCAGTTCTTC. Its protein product is CASTLVHNEQFF.

This clone was picked up one time. The chain's CDR3 is CASSLGLAGPTDTQYF. The CDR3 DNA reads TGTGCCAGTAGTTTGGGACTAGCGGGACCCACAGATACGCAGTATTTT. The chain combines TRBV19 with TRBJ2-3, with TRBD2 identical over 13 bases. The CDR3 extends over 16 amino acids. The germline V gene encodes CDR1 LNHDA and CDR2 SQIVND (reference sequence). J lost 2 bases, V lost 5 bases, and 4 bases had no gene match.

The gene calls are TRBV28 and TRBJ1-2; 8 bases map to TRBD1. The CDR3 loop spans 13 amino acids. V was clipped by 7 bases and J by 8 bases; unmatched bases: 9. Germline CDR1 MDHEN, CDR2 SYDVKM. CDR3 region: CASKSVRGQGYTF. For the CDR3, the DNA is TGTGCCAGCAAAAGCGTCAGGGGGCAAGGCTACACCTTC.

Only a few counts were recorded for this clone. V gene TRBV7-7 combines with J gene TRBJ2-2; D may be TRBD1 (6 bases). The germline gives CDR1 SSHAT, CDR2 FNYEAQ (reference sequence). The CDR3 contains 14 residues. Trimming shortened V by 4 bases and J by 3 bases, and 9 bases separated the two germline ends. The CDR3 bases are TGTGCCAGCAGCTCCCGACAGGACACCGGGGAGCTGTTTTTT. Protein sequence: CASSSRQDTGELFF.

V gene TRBV5-1 combines with J gene TRBJ2-3; D not resolved. V was shortened by 3 bases and J by 5 bases, with 16 bases between the two germline ends. The CDR3 has 15 amino acids. Germline CDR1 reads SGHRS; CDR2 reads YFSETQ. The CDR3 sequence: CASSSGSKVVDTQYF. DNA for the CDR3: TGCGCCAGCAGCTCTGGCAGCAAGGTTGTAGATACGCAGTATTTT.

This chain joins TRBV7-3 and TRBJ1-1, with 8 bases matching TRBD1. The CDR3 covers 15 residues. V shed 5 bases and J 1 base; nucleotides not matched to a gene: 6. CDR1 is SGHTA, CDR2 FQGTGA, per germline. CDR3 amino acids: CASSPDRAGNTEAFF. The CDR3 DNA follows: TGTGCCAGCAGCCCGGACAGGGCTGGGAACACTGAAGCTTTCTTT.